This is a list of T cell receptor beta chains from one sample in a study of blood T cell repertoires in COVID-19. Method: immunoSEQ multiplex PCR; TCRdb's copy keeps in-frame clones and lacks some. Of fewer than 450,000 clones listed, 70% to 90% are singletons. Sequencing used peripheral blood. These receptors were taken from a woman aged 45-59 years with COVID-19, enrolled during active disease. Each CDR3 is given with its conserved first and last residue. The D gene is left open where the match is weak. Not every row has a clone size; where given, it reads once, few, many or a size class.

- TRBJ1-5 TRBD1 TRBV18 TGTGCCAGCTCACTCGGGACAGATAATAGCAATCAGCCCCAGCATTTT CASSLGTDNSNQPQHF
- TRBJ2-2 - TRBV6-1 TGTGCCAGCAGTGAAGCGACCAGGGTCCGCACCGGGGAGCTGTTTTTT CASSEATRVRTGELFF
- TRBJ1-4 TRBD1 TRBV3-1/TRBV3-2 TGTGCCAGCAGCCAGCGAGACAGGGACGAAAAACTGTTTTTT CASSQRDRDEKLFF
- TRBJ2-5 - TRBV30 TGTGCCTGGTCTCAGGACAGACAAGAGACCCAGTACTTC CAWSQDRQETQYF
- TRBJ2-3 - TRBV24-1 TGTGCCACCAGTGATTTAGGGGCCATGGATACGCAGTATTTT CATSDLGAMDTQYF
once TRBJ2-5 TRBD1 TRBV3-1/TRBV3-2 TGTGCCAGCAGCCACCGAGGGGGAAGACAGGGTTGGCAAGAGACCCAGTACTTC CASSHRGGRQGWQETQYF
- TRBJ1-1 - TRBV4-1 TGCGCCAGCAGCCAGAGGGGTCGGGGGGCGAACACTGAAGCTTTCTTT CASSQRGRGANTEAFF
- TRBJ1-4 - TRBV5-1 TGCGCCAGCAGCTTCTGGGGCGAGGAAAAACTGTTTTTT CASSFWGEEKLFF
- TRBJ2-7 TRBD2 TRBV6-1 TGTGCCAGCAGTGAAGGGATTAGCGGGGGGTACGAGCAGTACTTC CASSEGISGGYEQYF
few TRBJ2-2 TRBD2 TRBV30 TGTGCCTGGAGTGACCCTTTGCGGGGGTTGAACACCGGGGAGCTGTTTTTT CAWSDPLRGLNTGELFF
- TRBJ2-7 TRBD1 TRBV24-1 TGTGCCACCAGTGGGGGGGACAGGGTTTACGAGCAGTACTTC CATSGGDRVYEQYF
- TRBJ1-1 - TRBV9 TGTGCCAGCAGCGGCCGGCAGGGGAACACTGAAGCTTTCTTT CASSGRQGNTEAFF
- TRBJ1-2 - TRBV7-9 TGTGCCAGCAGCTCAGGGACGGGGGAGAACGGCTACACCTTC CASSSGTGENGYTF
- TRBJ2-7 - TRBV11-2 TGTGCCAGCAGCCGGGGACTCCTGTTCTACGAGCAGTACTTC CASSRGLLFYEQYF
- TRBJ1-2 TRBD1 TRBV5-1 TGCGCCAGCAGCCCAGACAGGGCAAGGGACTATGGCTACACCTTC CASSPDRARDYGYTF
once TRBJ1-3 - TRBV30 TGTGCCGGCTCCGAGGACAGAGGAAACACCATATATTTT CAGSEDRGNTIYF